Listed here are 31 T cell receptor beta chains from one sample, sequenced in a study of blood T cells in healthy people across ages. The second PCR ran about 6 to 12 cycles with a sample-barcoded 5' primer and J-beta primers. Each CDR3 protein is one row after TCRdb ran MiXCR on the 5' RACE reads. The profile shows approximately 700,000 distinct CDR3 sequences, around 32% of them singletons. Material: blood. These receptors all stem from an elderly woman in good health.

The chain has TRBV11-2 and TRBJ2-2; maybe TRBD1 (6 bases). V was shortened by 2 bases and J by 2 bases, with 9 bases between the two germline ends. Germline CDR1 is SGHAT and CDR2 is FQNNGV. The CDR3 loop spans 15 amino acids. The CDR3: CASSLQGKNTGELFF. CDR3 DNA sequence: TGTGCCAGCAGCTTACAGGGGAAAAACACCGGGGAGCTGTTTTTT.

This clonotype was counted at least ten times. This sequence joins TRBV25-1 and TRBJ2-7; D is perhaps TRBD2 (6 bases). The CDR3 consists of 14 residues. V was clipped by 6 bases and J by 5 bases, with 17 bases between them. Germline-derived CDR1 and CDR2 are MGHDK and SYGVNS. The CDR3 DNA is TGTGCCAGCAGGGGGGGATGGGGTACAGACGAGCAGTACTTC. It translates to CASRGGWGTDEQYF.

The table lists this clonotype with many counts. The chain combines TRBV7-2 with TRBJ2-3; 8 nucleotides align to TRBD2. J was trimmed by 1 base and V by 1 base; bases with no gene match: 4. The germline CDR1 and CDR2 sequences are SGHTA and FQGNSA. CDR3 length equals 16 residues. CDR3 amino acids: CASSLDLRGGTDTQYF. DNA for the CDR3: TGTGCCAGCAGCTTAGACTTGCGGGGGGGCACAGATACGCAGTATTTT.

The rearrangement uses TRBV15 and TRBJ2-3; D is perhaps TRBD1 (5 bases). The V and J ends lost 9 bases and 3 bases respectively, with 13 bases between them. CDR1 and CDR2 (germline): LNHNV, YYDKDF (reference sequence). The CDR3 has 13 amino acids. This chain's CDR3 is CATCREDTDTQYF. Written as DNA, the CDR3 is TGTGCCACTTGCAGGGAAGATACAGATACGCAGTATTTT. The variable domain in full, completed from reference TRBV15 and TRBJ2-3, reads DAMVIQNPRYQVTQFGKPVTLSCSQTLNHNVMYWYQQKSSQAPKLLFHYYDKDFNNEADTPDNFQSRRPNTSFCFLDIRSPGLGDTAMYLCATCREDTDTQYFGPGTRLTVL.

The J gene is TRBJ2-1, the V gene TRBV6-6, with TRBD1 identical over 7 bases. J was trimmed by 0 bases and V by 6 bases; bases with no gene match: 8. This CDR3 has 16 residues. Germline V CDR1 and CDR2: MNHNY, SVGAGI (reference sequence). The CDR3 spells CASSTRTGSSYNEQFF. Written as DNA, the CDR3 is TGTGCCAGCAGCACCCGGACAGGTAGCTCCTACAATGAGCAGTTCTTC.

This clonotype was counted at least ten times. The genes are TRBV11-2 and TRBJ2-3; 9 nucleotides align to TRBD1. This CDR3 region has 15 residues. J was trimmed by 2 bases and V by 5 bases; bases with no gene match: 5. Germline V gene sequence: CDR1 SGHAT, CDR2 FQNNGV. The CDR3, as DNA: TGTGCCAGCAGCCCGGGACAGGGCCCCACAGATACGCAGTATTTT. This encodes CASSPGQGPTDTQYF.

With regard to this clonotype: One base away lies a much larger clone, so this may be a sequencing read error. V usage is TRBV6-1 and J usage is TRBJ2-7; maybe TRBD1 (6 bases). V lost 2 bases and J lost 5, with 10 bases in between. Germline V gene sequence: CDR1 MNHNS, CDR2 SASEGT. The CDR3 is made up of 13 amino acids. Here the CDR3 DNA reads TGTGCCAGCAGTGAAAACAGGGCGGACGAGCAGTACTTC. Protein sequence: CASSENRADEQYF.

There are a few counts of this clonotype. This chain uses TRBV30 with TRBJ1-1; D is ambiguous. CDR1 and CDR2 (germline): GTSNPN, SVGIG (reference sequence). The CDR3 is 11 residues long. V was trimmed by 5 bases and J by 6 bases, leaving 10 bases between them. The CDR3 reads CAWGDNSEAFF. For the CDR3, the DNA is TGTGCCTGGGGTGACAATTCTGAAGCTTTCTTT.

This clonotype was seen ten or more times. Since a much larger clone is just one base distant, this may be a read error. This sequence joins TRBV13 and TRBJ2-5; 8 nucleotides agree with TRBD2. CDR3 size: 15 residues. Trimming took 5 bases from V and 11 from J; bases not matched to a gene: 16. Germline V lookup: CDR1 PRHDT, CDR2 FYEKMQ (reference sequence). CDR3 sequence: CASSLGGAGYNEQYF. The CDR3 nucleotides are TGTGCCAGCAGCCTCGGGGGGGCGGGGTACAATGAGCAGTACTTC.

Concerning this clonotype itself: Since a much larger clone is just one base distant, this may be a read error. The V and J genes are TRBV3-1 and TRBJ2-1; D might be TRBD1 (6 bases). CDR3 length: 18 residues. Trimming cost V 1 base and J 4 bases, with 20 bases left between them. CDR1 is LGHDT, CDR2 YNNKEL, per germline (reference sequence). The CDR3 is CASSQVLGDRLLYNEQFF. The CDR3 nucleotides are TGTGCCAGCAGCCAAGTTTTGGGTGACAGGCTACTTTACAATGAGCAGTTCTTC.

This clonotype occurred a few times. The CDR3 sequence: CAISGIDTDQAEAFF. CDR3 DNA sequence: TGTGCCATCAGTGGGATAGATACGGATCAGGCTGAAGCTTTCTTT. This sequence joins TRBV10-3 and TRBJ1-1; D is ambiguous. The germline V gene has CDR1 ENHRY and CDR2 SYGVKD. V gave up 4 bases and J gave up 6 bases, with 18 bases separating them. The CDR3 runs to 15 residues.

This clonotype was recorded many times. This chain uses TRBV20-1 with TRBJ2-3; D is undetermined. The V gene's germline CDR1 is DFQATT and CDR2 SNEGSKA (reference sequence). This CDR3 is 16 amino acids long. V was trimmed by 4 bases and J by 0 bases, leaving 17 bases between them. DNA for the CDR3: TGCAGTGCTAAATTGTTCTCGCGGATAAGCACAGATACGCAGTATTTT. This codes for CSAKLFSRISTDTQYF.

Regarding this clonotype: A read error may be the cause here, since a much bigger clone is one base away. V usage is TRBV6-5 and J usage is TRBJ2-5, with 7 bases that match TRBD1. The J call could be wrong; TRBJ2-7 is a better fit for the DNA end. The CDR3 extends over 14 amino acids. Germline V gene sequence: CDR1 MNHEY, CDR2 SVGAGI. The CDR3 here is CASRPDRAGGEQYF. As DNA, the CDR3 is TGTGCCAGCAGACCCGACAGGGCGGGTGGCGAGCAGTACTTC.

This clonotype was counted only a few times. The J gene is TRBJ2-2, the V gene TRBV28, with a weak D call TRBD1 (5 bases). The CDR3 extends over 14 amino acids. The V end was cut by 3 bases, the J end by 6 bases, with 11 bases between. From germline, CDR1 is MDHEN and CDR2 SYDVKM. The CDR3 loop reads CASSFFQGAGELFF. DNA for the CDR3: TGTGCCAGCAGTTTCTTTCAGGGCGCCGGGGAGCTGTTTTTT.

With respect to this clonotype: This may come from a read error, since a much larger clone is one base off. J is TRBJ2-5 and V is TRBV20-1; TRBD1 matches at 9 bases. From germline, CDR1 is DFQATT and CDR2 SNEGSKA (reference sequence). The CDR3 runs 17 residues. The CDR3 loop is CSAREGVDRGYQESQYF. CDR3 nucleotides: TGCAGTGCTAGAGAGGGAGTAGACAGGGGGTACCAAGAGTCCCAGTACTTC.

This clonotype was seen at least ten times. A much larger clone sits a single nucleotide away, making a read error possible. The chain couples TRBV10-3 to TRBJ2-1; D remains ambiguous. TRBJ2-7 matches the DNA end more closely, so the J call is doubtful. The CDR3 extends over 13 amino acids. Germline-derived CDR1 and CDR2 are ENHRY and SYGVKD. This CDR3 is CAISVDTYNEQYF. In DNA form, the CDR3 reads TGTGCCATCAGTGTAGACACCTACAATGAGCAGTACTTC.

This clonotype was counted between two and nine times. The CDR3 bases are TGTGCCAGCAGTGGTGGGGGGCACTATGGCTACACCTTC. Protein product: CASSGGGHYGYTF. The V gene is TRBV2, the J gene TRBJ1-2; perhaps TRBD1 as D (6 bases). CDR3 size: 13 residues. Trimming shortened V by 4 bases and J by 3 bases, and 9 bases separated the two germline ends. Germline-derived CDR1 and CDR2 are SNHLY and FYNNEI.

This clonotype was counted at least ten times. V is TRBV4-2 and J is TRBJ2-5, with 9 bases lining up with TRBD2. The junction had 3 bases not matched to a gene; V was cut back by 3 bases and J by 1 base. The CDR3 has 15 residues. Germline loops: CDR1 LGHNA, CDR2 YNFKEQ. The chain's CDR3 is CASSQLAGIQETQYF. DNA for the CDR3: TGTGCCAGCAGCCAGCTAGCGGGGATCCAAGAGACCCAGTACTTC.

At least ten counts were recorded for this clonotype. The chain combines TRBV6-1 with TRBJ1-2, with D possibly being TRBD1 (5 bases). V lost 3 bases and J 2 bases, leaving 7 bases between the germline ends. Looked up from germline, CDR1 is MNHNS and CDR2 is SASEGT. The CDR3 has 13 residues. CDR3 nucleotide sequence: TGTGCCAGCAGTGAGGCAGGGAACTATGGCTACACCTTC. It is translated as CASSEAGNYGYTF.

This clonotype showed up many times. The CDR3 DNA reads TGCAGTGCAGCGCGGAGGGGACATTTCTACGAGCAGTACTTC. Translating it yields CSAARRGHFYEQYF. The rearrangement links TRBV20-1 to TRBJ2-7; perhaps D is TRBD1 or TRBD2 (6 bases each). V shed 6 bases and J shed 3 bases, with 18 bases lying between them. The germline gives CDR1 DFQATT, CDR2 SNEGSKA (reference sequence). This CDR3 region has 14 residues.

The chain couples TRBV28 to TRBJ2-4; TRBD2 matches 10 bases. The V gene end was trimmed by 6 bases and the J gene end by 0 bases; junction bases not matched to a gene: 2. The CDR3 extends over 15 amino acids. Germline CDR1 reads MDHEN; CDR2 reads SYDVKM. CDR3 residues: CASSLAGVAKNIQYF. As DNA, the CDR3 is TGTGCCAGCAGCCTAGCGGGGGTAGCCAAAAACATTCAGTACTTC.

This chain joins TRBV7-2 and TRBJ1-1; D gene uncertain. The CDR3 extends over 11 amino acids. Germline lookup yields CDR1 SGHTA and CDR2 FQGNSA. The germline V and J ends were trimmed by 1 base and 10 bases, with 7 bases remaining between them. The CDR3 region has the DNA TGTGCCAGCAGCTTAGGACTGGTAGCTTTCTTT. As protein: CASSLGLVAFF. Together with reference TRBV7-2 and TRBJ1-1, the CDR3 gives the full variable domain: GAGVSQSPSNKVTEKGKDVELRCDPISGHTALYWYRQSLGQGLEFLIYFQGNSAPDKSGLPSDRFSAERTGGSVSTLTIQRTQQEDSAVYLCASSLGLVAFFGQGTRLTVV.

The J gene is TRBJ2-1, the V gene TRBV7-2, with D unclear. Germline V lookup: CDR1 SGHTA, CDR2 FQGNSA. The CDR3 sequence is 16 residues long. V was shortened by 5 bases and J by 0 bases, with 14 bases between the two germline ends. DNA of the CDR3: TGTGCCAGCAGCCTTGAGTGGCGCGGCTCCTACAATGAGCAGTTCTTC. Amino acids: CASSLEWRGSYNEQFF.

This clonotype has ten or more counts. J is TRBJ1-2 and V is TRBV30; tentatively, D is TRBD1 (6 bases). CDR1 GTSNPN and CDR2 SVGIG come from the germline V gene (reference sequence). CDR3 length equals 11 residues. The ends were cut back, 1 base at V and 8 bases at J, with 8 bases in the middle. Here the CDR3 reads CAWSAGAGYTF. CDR3 nucleotides: TGTGCCTGGAGTGCGGGGGCCGGCTACACCTTC.

This clonotype was found many times. The chain links TRBV12-3 or TRBV12-4 to TRBJ1-6; D gene uncertain. The CDR3 length is 11 residues. The V gene lost 3 bases and the J gene lost 14 bases, with 8 bases spanning the gap. CDR3 in DNA: TGTGCCAGCAGTTTGTTTGAGTCCCTCCACTTT. It codes for CASSLFESLHF.

Only a few counts were recorded for this clonotype. Being one base from a much bigger clone, this may be a read error. The chain has TRBV20-1 and TRBJ2-7, with 10 bases fitting TRBD2. This CDR3 has 15 amino acids. J gave up 3 bases and V 5 bases, and 10 bases lay outside the gene matches. Germline V gene sequence: CDR1 DFQATT, CDR2 SNEGSKA (reference sequence). CDR3 bases: TGCAGTGCTCCGGGACGAGCGGGGGGGATCTACGAGCAGTACTTC. Protein: CSAPGRAGGIYEQYF.

Points on this clonotype: This may be a read error: a much more frequent sequence differs by one nucleotide. This chain links TRBV28 with TRBJ2-1; TRBD1 matches 7 bases. V shed 4 bases and J 14 bases; nucleotides not matched to a gene: 5. Germline V CDR1 and CDR2: MDHEN, SYDVKM. The CDR3 has 11 residues. In DNA form, the CDR3 reads TGTGCCAGCAGTTCCACAGGGGCTGAGTTCTTC. It is translated as CASSSTGAEFF.

There are many counts of this clonotype. The J gene is TRBJ2-3, the V gene TRBV20-1; D perhaps matches TRBD2 (5 bases). The length of the CDR3 is 14 residues. V lost 6 bases and J 2 bases, leaving 15 bases between the germline ends. Germline V gives CDR1 DFQATT, CDR2 SNEGSKA (reference sequence). As DNA, the CDR3 is TGCAGTGCCCCTCTCCTAGCTTCCACAGATACGCAGTATTTT. It translates to CSAPLLASTDTQYF.

The rearrangement joins TRBV7-9 to TRBJ2-7; possibly TRBD1 for D (6 bases). The J call may be in error: the DNA end matches TRBJ2-5 better. Germline V CDR1 and CDR2: SEHNR, FQNEAQ (reference sequence). The CDR3 totals 14 residues. The CDR3 nucleotides are TGTGCCAGCAGTCCGGCAGGGGCCAGGGAGACCCAGTACTTC. Translated: CASSPAGARETQYF.

This clonotype was found a few times. Being one base from a much bigger clone, this may be a read error. The chain links TRBV5-6 to TRBJ2-6, with D possibly being TRBD1 or TRBD2 (6 bases each). CDR1 is SGHDT and CDR2 is YYEEEE in the germline V gene. The CDR3 has 18 residues. V gave up 2 bases and J gave up 1 base, with 16 bases separating them. CDR3: CASSFYRGERSGANVLTF. For the CDR3, the DNA is TGTGCCAGCAGCTTTTATAGGGGGGAGCGGTCTGGGGCCAACGTCCTGACTTTC. Full variable domain (remainder filled in from reference TRBV5-6 and TRBJ2-6): DAGVTQSPTHLIKTRGQQVTLRCSPKSGHDTVSWYQQALGQGPQFIFQYYEEEERQRGNFPDRFSGHQFPNYSSELNVNALLLGDSALYLCASSFYRGERSGANVLTFGAGSRLTVL.

This clonotype was detected a few times. The rearrangement joins TRBV28 to TRBJ1-5; D is ambiguous. The germline V gene encodes CDR1 MDHEN and CDR2 SYDVKM. V was trimmed by 5 bases and J by 2 bases, leaving 10 bases between them. The CDR3 has 14 residues. CDR3 bases: TGTGCCAGCAGTGAGGGAGCTGGCAATCAGCCCCAGCATTTT. This sequence encodes CASSEGAGNQPQHF.